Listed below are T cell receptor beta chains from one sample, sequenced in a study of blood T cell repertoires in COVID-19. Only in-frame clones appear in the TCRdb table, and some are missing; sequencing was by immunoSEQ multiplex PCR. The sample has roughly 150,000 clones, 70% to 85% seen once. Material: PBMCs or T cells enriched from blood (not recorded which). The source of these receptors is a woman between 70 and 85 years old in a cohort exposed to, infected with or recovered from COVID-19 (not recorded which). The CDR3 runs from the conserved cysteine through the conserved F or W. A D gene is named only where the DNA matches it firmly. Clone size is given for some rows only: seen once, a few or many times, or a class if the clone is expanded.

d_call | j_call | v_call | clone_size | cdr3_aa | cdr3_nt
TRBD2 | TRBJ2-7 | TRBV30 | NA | CAWRAGVGEQYF | TGTGCCTGGAGAGCGGGGGTCGGCGAGCAGTACTTC
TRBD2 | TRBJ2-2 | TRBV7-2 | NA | CASSFVAGGYTGELFF | TGTGCCAGCAGCTTCGTAGCGGGAGGGTACACCGGGGAGCTGTTTTTT
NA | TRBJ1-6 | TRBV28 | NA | CASSLVYNSPLHF | TGTGCCAGCAGTTTAGTATATAATTCACCCCTCCACTTT
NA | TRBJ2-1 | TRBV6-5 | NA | CASSYSVGAGEQFF | TGTGCCAGCAGTTACTCCGTGGGAGCGGGTGAGCAGTTCTTC
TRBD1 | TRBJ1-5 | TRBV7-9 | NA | CASSPGQGDQPQHF | TGTGCCAGCAGCCCGGGACAGGGGGATCAGCCCCAGCATTTT
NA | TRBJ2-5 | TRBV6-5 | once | CASTNTGGETQYF | TGTGCCAGCACCAACACCGGGGGAGAGACCCAGTACTTC
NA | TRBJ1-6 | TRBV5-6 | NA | CASSLGPPVSSYNSPLHF | TGTGCCAGCAGCTTGGGGCCCCCAGTAAGCTCCTATAATTCACCCCTCCACTTT
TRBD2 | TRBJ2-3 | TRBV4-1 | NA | CASSLMTSGSSDTQYF | TGCGCCAGCAGCCTTATGACTAGCGGGAGTTCAGATACGCAGTATTTT
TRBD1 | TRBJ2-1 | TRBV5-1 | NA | CASSLGSGGKNEQFF | TGCGCCAGCAGCTTGGGGTCAGGGGGCAAGAATGAGCAGTTCTTC
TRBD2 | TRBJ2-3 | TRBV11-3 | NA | CASSLRGGTDTQYF | TGTGCCAGCAGCCTCCGGGGGGGCACAGATACGCAGTATTTT
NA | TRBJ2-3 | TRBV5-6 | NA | CASGLRQRPDTQYF | TGTGCCAGCGGTTTGCGACAGAGACCCGATACGCAGTATTTT
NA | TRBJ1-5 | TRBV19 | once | CASSIGGQNQPQHF | TGTGCCAGTAGTATAGGTGGACAGAATCAGCCCCAGCATTTT
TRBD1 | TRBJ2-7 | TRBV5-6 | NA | CASSGGQPYEQYF | TGTGCCAGCAGCGGGGGACAGCCCTACGAGCAGTACTTC
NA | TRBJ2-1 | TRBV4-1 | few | CASSQGVHNEQFF | TGCGCCAGCAGCCAAGGAGTCCACAATGAGCAGTTCTTC
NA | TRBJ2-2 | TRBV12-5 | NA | CASGTRQANTGELFF | TGTGCTAGTGGTACCCGACAGGCCAACACCGGGGAGCTGTTTTTT
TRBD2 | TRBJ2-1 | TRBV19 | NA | CASSRQGLAGDLYNEQFF | TGTGCCAGTAGTAGGCAGGGGCTAGCGGGAGATCTCTACAATGAGCAGTTCTTC
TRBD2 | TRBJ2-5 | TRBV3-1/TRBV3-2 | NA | CASSQTSRGTGFRETQYF | TGTGCCAGCAGCCAGACTAGCCGGGGAACGGGCTTTCGAGAGACCCAGTACTTC